These 28 T cell receptor beta chains share one sample of origin, sequenced in a study of a mutant IDH1 vaccine in newly diagnosed glioma. The time point here: week 23, last vaccination. Doses consisted of 300 ug of mutant IDH1 20-mer peptide each, paired with topical imiquimod. The data were produced by immunoSEQ multiplex PCR, yet TCRdb's version contains in-frame clones alone and is incomplete. The sample gives 45,000 to 65,000 clones, roughly 77% of which show up once; about 8.1% is in the top ten. These receptors lack a known antigen. The starting material was PBMCs, obtained from a glioma patient whose treatment included an IDH1 peptide vaccine. The receptors here all came from a woman aged 40-49 years with glioma. Some clones in this sample may be carry-over from other donors' samples.

This clone has only a few counts. This chain connects TRBV28 to TRBJ1-2; 7 bases are a match to TRBD1. The CDR3 consists of 15 residues. CDR1 is MDHEN and CDR2 is SYDVKM in the germline V gene. The ends lost 4 bases at V and 4 bases at J; junction bases unmatched: 9. The CDR3 DNA sequence: TGTGCCAGCAGTTCAGCCGGGACAGAGAGCTATGGCTACACCTTC. Residues: CASSSAGTESYGYTF.

This clone was picked up a small number of times. The chain couples TRBV5-1 to TRBJ1-6; D is ambiguous. Trimming removed 3 bases at V and 13 bases at J, with 14 bases between. Germline V CDR1 and CDR2: SGHRS, YFSETQ. The CDR3 runs 13 residues. The CDR3, as DNA: TGCGCCAGCAGCTCGTCGTTAGATGAGCCCCTCCACTTT. Translation: CASSSSLDEPLHF.

This chain joins TRBV5-4 and TRBJ2-7; TRBD1 matches at 8 bases. V dropped 3 bases and J dropped 0; count of bases not matched to a gene: 2. The germline CDR1 and CDR2 sequences are SGHNT and YYREEE (reference sequence). The CDR3 sequence is 14 residues long. CDR3 nucleotide sequence: TGTGCCAGCAGCTACGACAGGGGCTCCTACGAGCAGTACTTC. Its protein product is CASSYDRGSYEQYF.

The CDR3 region has the DNA TGTGCCAGCAGTTGGACTTTCGGCACTGAAGCTTTCTTT. It translates to CASSWTFGTEAFF. This chain connects TRBV27 to TRBJ1-1; D not certain. In germline, CDR1 is MNHEY, CDR2 SMNVEV (reference sequence). V lost 4 bases to trimming and J lost 4 bases, with 10 bases between them. This CDR3 has 13 residues.

This sequence joins TRBV4-1 and TRBJ2-7; 7 bases match TRBD1. Germline V CDR1 and CDR2: MGHRA, YSYEKL. The CDR3 consists of 16 residues. Trimming took 4 bases from V and 2 from J; bases not matched to a gene: 11. The CDR3 here is CASSLISTGRAYEQYF. DNA for the CDR3: TGCGCCAGCAGCCTTATCTCGACAGGGCGTGCCTACGAGCAGTACTTC.

The V call is TRBV7-2, the J call TRBJ1-3, with unresolved D. V was clipped by 1 base and J by 3 bases, with 10 bases between them. The CDR3 sequence is 15 residues long. The germline V gene encodes CDR1 SGHTA and CDR2 FQGNSA. The CDR3 nucleotides read TGTGCCAGCAGCTTAGAGGCGGGCAGTGGAAACACCATATATTTT. This gives the protein CASSLEAGSGNTIYF.

The CDR3 here is CASSLVKTLYNSPLHF. The CDR3 DNA sequence: TGTGCCAGCAGCTTAGTCAAGACACTTTATAATTCACCCCTCCACTTT. V is TRBV7-9 and J is TRBJ1-6; D call uncertain. Trimming shortened V by 1 base and J by 4 bases, and 11 bases separated the two germline ends. The CDR3 spans 16 residues. CDR1 and CDR2 (germline): SEHNR, FQNEAQ (reference sequence).

The rearrangement links TRBV10-3 to TRBJ1-2; possible D gene TRBD1, 5 bases. Germline CDR1 is ENHRY and CDR2 is SYGVKD. V lost 7 bases and J 8 bases, leaving 20 bases between the germline ends. This CDR3 is 14 amino acids long. CDR3 sequence (DNA): TGTGCCATCACGGAGGGGCCCGGCTTAGGGGGCTACACCTTC. This encodes CAITEGPGLGGYTF.

The J gene is TRBJ2-1, the V gene TRBV10-1, with 9 bases identical to TRBD2. Germline V gene lookup returns CDR1 WNHNN and CDR2 SYGVQD (reference sequence). This CDR3 has 14 residues. V lost 4 bases and J lost 4; bases outside the gene matches: 2. The CDR3 region has the DNA TGCGCCAGCAGTGGGGGACTAGCATACAATGAGCAGTTCTTC. This sequence encodes CASSGGLAYNEQFF.

The rearrangement joins TRBV29-1 to TRBJ2-1; TRBD1 is a possible D gene (7 bases). The length of the CDR3 is 13 residues. Germline V CDR1 and CDR2: SQVTM, ANQGSEA. The ends were cut back, 4 bases at V and 9 bases at J, with 16 bases in the middle. CDR3 sequence: CSVGSGRGAEQFF. CDR3 nucleotide sequence: TGCAGCGTTGGATCGGGCAGGGGGGCTGAGCAGTTCTTC.

This chain joins TRBV18 and TRBJ1-4; no reliable D call. Trimming removed 2 bases at V and 7 bases at J, with 8 bases between. This CDR3 comprises 13 residues. Germline lookup yields CDR1 KGHSH and CDR2 LQKENI. The CDR3 DNA reads TGTGCCAGCTCACCAGCCAGTGTTGAAAAACTGTTTTTT. Translating gives CASSPASVEKLFF.

The chain recombines TRBV7-8 with TRBJ2-7; 9 bases agree with TRBD2. J was trimmed by 4 bases and V by 5 bases; bases with no gene match: 9. CDR1 and CDR2 (germline): SGHVS, FQNEAQ. The CDR3 is made up of 15 amino acids. The CDR3 protein is CASSPARSGGYEQYF. The CDR3 DNA reads as TGTGCCAGCAGCCCCGCCCGGAGCGGGGGGTACGAGCAGTACTTC.

The chain joins TRBV9 to TRBJ1-6; 10 bases fit TRBD1. Per germline, CDR1 SGDLS and CDR2 YYNGEE. This CDR3 has 13 amino acids. With 5 bases clipped from V and 8 bases from J, the junction kept 1 base outside the gene matches. CDR3 amino acids: CASRGQGDSPLHF. DNA for the CDR3: TGTGCCAGCAGAGGACAGGGGGATTCACCCCTCCACTTT.

V is TRBV5-1 and J is TRBJ2-1; 11 nucleotides match TRBD1. This CDR3 contains 15 residues. V dropped 3 bases and J dropped 8; count of bases not matched to a gene: 7. Germline loops: CDR1 SGHRS, CDR2 YFSETQ. In nucleotides, the CDR3 is TGCGCCAGCAGCTCCGGACAGGGGGCTAGGGATGAGCAGTTCTTC. Its protein is CASSSGQGARDEQFF.

CDR3 nucleotides: TGCGCCAGCAGCCAAGGAAGGGGCTCCACCGGGGAGCTGTTTTTT. It codes for CASSQGRGSTGELFF. The rearrangement uses TRBV4-3 and TRBJ2-2, with D perhaps matching TRBD1 (5 bases). This CDR3 contains 15 residues. Germline assignment: CDR1 LGHNA and CDR2 YSLEER. Trimming removed 1 base at V and 4 bases at J, with 10 bases between.

This clone has more than one count but fewer than ten. CDR3 loop: CASSLGTVVRPEPQHF. CDR3 coding DNA: TGTGCCAGCAGCTTGGGGACAGTTGTCAGGCCGGAGCCCCAGCATTTT. This chain uses TRBV5-6 with TRBJ1-5; TRBD1 might be the D (6 bases). The germline V and J ends were trimmed by 0 bases and 8 bases, with 18 bases remaining between them. Per germline, CDR1 SGHDT and CDR2 YYEEEE. This CDR3 is built from 16 residues. Together with reference TRBV5-6 and TRBJ1-5, the CDR3 gives the full variable domain: DAGVTQSPTHLIKTRGQQVTLRCSPKSGHDTVSWYQQALGQGPQFIFQYYEEEERQRGNFPDRFSGHQFPNYSSELNVNALLLGDSALYLCASSLGTVVRPEPQHFGDGTRLSIL.

The chain has TRBV9 and TRBJ2-5, with 11 bases identical to TRBD2. Per germline, CDR1 SGDLS and CDR2 YYNGEE. V lost 2 bases to trimming and J lost 3 bases; unmatched junction nucleotides: 6. The CDR3 has 16 amino acids. CDR3 region: CASSVGLAATEETQYF. DNA of the CDR3: TGTGCCAGCAGCGTGGGACTAGCGGCCACAGAAGAGACCCAGTACTTC.

The CDR3 spells CASSLSGDSQPQHF. DNA of the CDR3: TGTGCCAGCAGTTTATCGGGGGACAGCCAGCCCCAGCATTTT. J is TRBJ1-5 and V is TRBV27, with 7 bases aligning to TRBD1. Germline trimming cut 0 bases from V and 7 bases from J; bases unmatched to any gene: 3. The CDR3 extends over 14 amino acids. CDR1 is MNHEY and CDR2 is SMNVEV in the germline V gene (reference sequence).

The rearrangement uses TRBV7-9 and TRBJ1-1, with TRBD1 matching over 10 bases. J lost 0 bases, V lost 1 base, and 5 bases had no gene match. From germline, CDR1 is SEHNR and CDR2 FQNEAQ (reference sequence). CDR3 length: 17 amino acids. Here the CDR3 reads CASSLGDRGPMNTEAFF. In nucleotides, the CDR3 is TGTGCCAGCAGCTTAGGGGACAGGGGTCCTATGAACACTGAAGCTTTCTTT.

V usage is TRBV19 and J usage is TRBJ2-2; D unclear. Germline-derived CDR1 and CDR2 are LNHDA and SQIVND (reference sequence). Trimming pared 1 base from V and 6 bases from J, leaving 3 bases between. The CDR3 loop spans 12 amino acids. This chain's CDR3 is CASSIAPGELFF. The DNA for the CDR3 is TGTGCCAGTAGTATAGCCCCCGGGGAGCTGTTTTTT.

The chain combines TRBV4-1 with TRBJ1-3; D may be TRBD1 (5 bases). V was pared by 2 bases and J by 0 bases, with 14 bases between. CDR1 is MGHRA and CDR2 is YSYEKL in the germline V gene. This CDR3 has 17 amino acids. The CDR3 sequence is CASSQSPGHYSGNTIYF. The CDR3 DNA follows: TGCGCCAGCAGCCAATCTCCAGGGCATTACTCTGGAAACACCATATATTTT.

This clone was picked up a small number of times. The J gene is TRBJ1-2, the V gene TRBV29-1; a weak D match, TRBD1 (6 bases). Trimming pared 0 bases from V and 7 bases from J, leaving 15 bases between. The CDR3 covers 14 residues. Germline V gene data show CDR1 as SQVTM and CDR2 as ANQGSEA. In DNA, the CDR3 is TGCAGCGTTGAAGATTCCCGCGTCAGGGGTGGCTACACCTTC. It encodes CSVEDSRVRGGYTF.

The rearrangement uses TRBV5-4 and TRBJ2-2; 8 positions match TRBD2. The CDR3 totals 16 residues. Germline trimming cut 3 bases from V and 3 bases from J; bases unmatched to any gene: 7. In germline, CDR1 is SGHNT, CDR2 YYREEE (reference sequence). CDR3 nucleotides: TGTGCCAGCAGCTCCCCCTCGGGGGGGGACACCGGGGAGCTGTTTTTT. Translating gives CASSSPSGGDTGELFF. Based on the CDR3 plus reference TRBV5-4 and TRBJ2-2, the full variable domain is ETGVTQSPTHLIKTRGQQVTLRCSSQSGHNTVSWYQQALGQGPQFIFQYYREEENGRGNFPPRFSGLQFPNYSSELNVNALELDDSALYLCASSSPSGGDTGELFFGEGSRLTVL.

The chain links TRBV11-3 to TRBJ2-7, with D uncertain. With 4 bases removed from V and 6 bases from J, the gap between germline ends came to 7 bases. The CDR3 contains 11 residues. The germline V gene encodes CDR1 SGHNT and CDR2 YENEEA. Written as DNA, the CDR3 is TGTGCCAGCAGCTCCGGGTCCGAGCAGTACTTC. Amino acid sequence: CASSSGSEQYF.

The CDR3 loop is CASSPQLSGNTIYF. CDR3 nucleotides: TGCGCCAGCAGCCCACAGCTCTCTGGAAACACCATATATTTT. The V call is TRBV5-1, the J call TRBJ1-3; D unclear. Per the germline V gene, CDR1 is SGHRS and CDR2 is YFSETQ. With 4 bases removed from V and 0 bases from J, the gap between germline ends came to 8 bases. There are 14 residues in the CDR3. The whole variable domain, remainder taken from reference TRBV5-1 and TRBJ1-3, is KAGVTQTPRYLIKTRGQQVTLSCSPISGHRSVSWYQQTPGQGLQFLFEYFSETQRNKGNFPGRFSGRQFSNSRSEMNVSTLELGDSALYLCASSPQLSGNTIYFGEGSWLTVV.

The J gene is TRBJ1-1, the V gene TRBV6-4; 10 bases agree with TRBD1. The CDR3 contains 16 residues. The J segment lost 4 bases and the V segment lost 6 bases, leaving 11 bases of the junction unmatched. Germline lookup yields CDR1 MRHNA and CDR2 SNTAGT. CDR3 sequence (DNA): TGTGCCAGCAGCCCCCGGACAGGGGGTTTGGGCACTGAAGCTTTCTTT. Translating gives CASSPRTGGLGTEAFF.

V usage is TRBV15 and J usage is TRBJ2-3; 7 nucleotides line up with TRBD2. After removal of 6 bases from V and 1 base from J, the junction contained 4 bases not matched to a gene. Per germline, CDR1 LNHNV and CDR2 YYDKDF (reference sequence). This CDR3 contains 14 residues. DNA of the CDR3: TGTGCCACCAGTAAAGCGGGGCGCACAGATACGCAGTATTTT. This encodes CATSKAGRTDTQYF. Looking up the rest from reference TRBV15 and TRBJ2-3 gives the full variable domain: DAMVIQNPRYQVTQFGKPVTLSCSQTLNHNVMYWYQQKSSQAPKLLFHYYDKDFNNEADTPDNFQSRRPNTSFCFLDIRSPGLGDTAMYLCATSKAGRTDTQYFGPGTRLTVL.

The chain couples TRBV9 to TRBJ2-5, with D unclear. This CDR3 is 14 amino acids long. Germline CDR1 SGDLS, CDR2 YYNGEE. Trimming left V 3 bases short and J 5 bases short, with 14 bases between. The chain's CDR3 is CASSAGPLGETQYF. The CDR3 region has the DNA TGTGCCAGCAGCGCCGGACCGTTAGGGGAGACCCAGTACTTC.